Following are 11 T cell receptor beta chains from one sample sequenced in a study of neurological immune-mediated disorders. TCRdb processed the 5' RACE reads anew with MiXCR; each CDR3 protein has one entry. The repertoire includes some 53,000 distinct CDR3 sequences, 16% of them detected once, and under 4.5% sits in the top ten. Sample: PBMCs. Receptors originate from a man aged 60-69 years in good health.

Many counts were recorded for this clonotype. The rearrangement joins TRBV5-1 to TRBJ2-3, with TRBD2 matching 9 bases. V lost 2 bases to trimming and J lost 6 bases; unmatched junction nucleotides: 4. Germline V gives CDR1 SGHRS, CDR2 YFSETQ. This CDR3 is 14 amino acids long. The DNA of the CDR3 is TGCGCCAGCAGCTTAGGGACTAGCAGGGATACGCAGTATTTT. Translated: CASSLGTSRDTQYF.

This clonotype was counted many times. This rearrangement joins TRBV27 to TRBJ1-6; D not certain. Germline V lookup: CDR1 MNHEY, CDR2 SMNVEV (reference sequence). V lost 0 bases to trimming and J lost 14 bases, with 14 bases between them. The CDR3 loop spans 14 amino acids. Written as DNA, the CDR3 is TGTGCCAGCAGTTTATCGTCTCAAATTCAAGCCCTCCACTTT. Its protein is CASSLSSQIQALHF.

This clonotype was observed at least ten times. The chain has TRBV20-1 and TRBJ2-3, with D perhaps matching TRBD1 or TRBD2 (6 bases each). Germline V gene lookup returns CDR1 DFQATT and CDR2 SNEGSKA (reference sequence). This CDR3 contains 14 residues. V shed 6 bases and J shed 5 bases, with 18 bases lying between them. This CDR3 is CSAIGGSEQDTQYF. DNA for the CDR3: TGCAGTGCCATAGGGGGGTCGGAACAAGATACGCAGTATTTT.

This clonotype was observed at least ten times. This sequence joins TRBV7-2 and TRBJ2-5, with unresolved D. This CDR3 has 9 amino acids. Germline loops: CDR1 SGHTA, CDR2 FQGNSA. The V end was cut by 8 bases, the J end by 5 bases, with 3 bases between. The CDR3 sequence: CASEETQYF. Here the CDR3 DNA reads TGTGCCAGCGAGGAGACCCAGTACTTC.

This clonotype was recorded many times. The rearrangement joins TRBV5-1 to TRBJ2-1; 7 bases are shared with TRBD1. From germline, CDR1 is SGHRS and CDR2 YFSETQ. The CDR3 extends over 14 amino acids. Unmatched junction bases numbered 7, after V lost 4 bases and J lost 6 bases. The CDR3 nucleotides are TGCGCCAGCAGCCTCCCCGACAGGGCCAATGAGCAGTTCTTC. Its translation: CASSLPDRANEQFF.

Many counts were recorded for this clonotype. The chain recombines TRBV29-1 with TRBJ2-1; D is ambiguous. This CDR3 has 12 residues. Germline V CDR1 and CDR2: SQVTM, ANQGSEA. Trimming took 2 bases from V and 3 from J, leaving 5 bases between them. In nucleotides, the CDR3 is TGCAGCGTTGAACCGGGCTACAATGAGCAGTTCTTC. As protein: CSVEPGYNEQFF.

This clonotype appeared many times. CDR3 sequence: CASSSWTSLNEQFF. DNA for the CDR3: TGTGCCAGCAGCTCTTGGACTAGTTTGAATGAGCAGTTCTTC. This sequence joins TRBV3-1 and TRBJ2-1; TRBD2 matches 7 bases. Germline V gene sequence: CDR1 LGHDT, CDR2 YNNKEL (reference sequence). The V and J ends lost 5 bases and 7 bases, in that order; junction bases with no gene match: 8. The CDR3 is 14 amino acids.

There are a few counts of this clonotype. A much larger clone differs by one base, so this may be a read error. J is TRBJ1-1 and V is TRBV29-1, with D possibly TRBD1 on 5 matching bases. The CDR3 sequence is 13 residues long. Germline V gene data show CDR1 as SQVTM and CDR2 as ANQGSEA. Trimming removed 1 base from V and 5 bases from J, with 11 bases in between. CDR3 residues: CSVEVHWGTEAFF. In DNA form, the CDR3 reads TGCAGCGTTGAAGTCCACTGGGGGACTGAAGCTTTCTTT.

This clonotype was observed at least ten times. The CDR3 DNA reads as TGTGCCAGCAGTTCAGGGACCTACGCTAACGAGCAGTACTTC. This sequence encodes CASSSGTYANEQYF. The rearrangement uses TRBV28 and TRBJ2-7; D is perhaps TRBD1 or TRBD2 (5 bases each). The germline V and J ends were trimmed by 4 bases and 5 bases, with 15 bases remaining between them. CDR3 size: 14 residues. CDR1 is MDHEN and CDR2 is SYDVKM in the germline V gene. The full variable domain, in which reference TRBV28 and TRBJ2-7 provide the parts outside the CDR3, is DVKVTQSSRYLVKRTGEKVFLECVQDMDHENMFWYRQDPGLGLRLIYFSYDVKMKEKGDIPEGYSVSREKKERFSLILESASTNQTSMYLCASSSGTYANEQYFGPGTRLTVT.

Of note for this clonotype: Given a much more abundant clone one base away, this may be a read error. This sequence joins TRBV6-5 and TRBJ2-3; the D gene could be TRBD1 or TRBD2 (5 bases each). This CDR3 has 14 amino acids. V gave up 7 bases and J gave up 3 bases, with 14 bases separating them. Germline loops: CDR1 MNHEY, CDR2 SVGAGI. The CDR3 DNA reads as TGTGCCAGCATCCCAATAGGGACGACAGATACGCAGTATTTT. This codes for CASIPIGTTDTQYF.

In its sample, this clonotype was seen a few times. The CDR3 region has the DNA TGTGCCAGCGGGCTGACTAGCGGGAGGAACACCGGGGAGCTGTTTTTT. This codes for CASGLTSGRNTGELFF. The chain recombines TRBV7-2 with TRBJ2-2; TRBD2 matches 12 bases. Germline trimming cut 8 bases from V and 1 base from J; bases unmatched to any gene: 5. The CDR3 totals 16 residues. Germline CDR1 and CDR2: SGHTA and FQGNSA. Using reference TRBV7-2 and TRBJ2-2 for the parts outside the CDR3, the full variable domain is GAGVSQSPSNKVTEKGKDVELRCDPISGHTALYWYRQSLGQGLEFLIYFQGNSAPDKSGLPSDRFSAERTGGSVSTLTIQRTQQEDSAVYLCASGLTSGRNTGELFFGEGSRLTVL.